This passage covers 8 T cell receptor beta chains from one sample sequenced in a study of control samples from healthy donors and cancer patients. TCRdb's table, derived via immunoSEQ multiplex PCR, lists solely in-frame clones and lacks some. This repertoire shows around 190,000 clones, 90% to 95% found once; its top ten account for approximately 1.5%. Sequenced sample: blood. All receptors derive from a man aged 25-45 years in good health.

The J gene is TRBJ1-2, the V gene TRBV2, with 7 nucleotides matching TRBD1. The length of the CDR3 is 14 residues. Trimming at V came to 6 bases and at J to 8 bases, leaving 12 bases not matched to a gene. The V gene's germline CDR1 is SNHLY and CDR2 FYNNEI. The CDR3 DNA follows: TGTGCCAGCAGGAGGGGGCAGGTCCTCGGGGGCTACACCTTC. This encodes CASRRGQVLGGYTF.

The V gene is TRBV6-2 or TRBV6-3, the J gene TRBJ2-7; maybe TRBD1 (5 bases). CDR3 size: 14 residues. V was shortened by 6 bases and J by 0 bases, with 12 bases between the two germline ends. Germline V gene data show CDR1 as MNHEY and CDR2 as SVGEGT. CDR3 sequence (DNA): TGTGCCAGCAGCCGCGACAGAGGCTCCTACGAGCAGTACTTC. Translated: CASSRDRGSYEQYF.

This sequence joins TRBV4-3 and TRBJ1-3; D is perhaps TRBD1 (6 bases). V was shortened by 3 bases and J by 8 bases, with 14 bases between the two germline ends. The CDR3 is 14 amino acids. Germline values: CDR1 LGHNA, CDR2 YSLEER. The CDR3 protein is CASSQGHPTDTIYF. CDR3 DNA: TGCGCCAGCAGCCAGGGACACCCGACGGACACCATATATTTT.

This clone was seen only once. V usage is TRBV27 and J usage is TRBJ2-7, with TRBD1 matching 10 bases. The CDR3 covers 14 residues. The trim removed 4 bases at V and 3 bases at J, leaving 3 bases unmatched. Germline CDR1 MNHEY, CDR2 SMNVEV (reference sequence). CDR3 loop: CASSSTGGRYEQYF. CDR3 DNA: TGTGCCAGCAGTTCGACAGGGGGCCGCTACGAGCAGTACTTC.

This clone is a singleton in its sample. This chain connects TRBV28 to TRBJ2-5; D might be TRBD2 (6 bases). Trimming cost V 5 bases and J 1 base, with 11 bases left between them. CDR1 and CDR2 (germline): MDHEN, SYDVKM. The CDR3 covers 14 residues. CDR3 coding DNA: TGTGCCAGCAGTAGCGTGGGACTCCAAGAGACCCAGTACTTC. Residues: CASSSVGLQETQYF.

The chain uses TRBV9 and TRBJ1-6, with a weak D call TRBD1 (6 bases). V was shortened by 0 bases and J by 5 bases, with 12 bases between the two germline ends. The CDR3 extends over 16 amino acids. CDR1 SGDLS and CDR2 YYNGEE come from the germline V gene. The CDR3 DNA reads TGTGCCAGCAGCGTAGCAGGGGTTTCGGATAATTCACCCCTCCACTTT. This translates into CASSVAGVSDNSPLHF.

The chain carries TRBV9 and TRBJ2-1, with D perhaps matching TRBD1 (6 bases). The germline gives CDR1 SGDLS, CDR2 YYNGEE. Between the trimmed V and J ends, which lost 0 bases and 7 bases, there was a span of 17 bases. This CDR3 spans 16 amino acids. The CDR3 sequence is CASSVVGARQDNEQFF. CDR3 nucleotides: TGTGCCAGCAGCGTAGTGGGGGCACGACAGGATAATGAGCAGTTCTTC.

V and J are TRBV10-3 and TRBJ1-2, with a possible D match to TRBD1 (6 bases). This CDR3 has 12 residues. Trimming took 6 bases from V and 2 from J, leaving 7 bases between them. Germline loops: CDR1 ENHRY, CDR2 SYGVKD. In nucleotides, the CDR3 is TGTGCCATCAGGGACAGAAACTATGGCTACACCTTC. This sequence encodes CAIRDRNYGYTF.